This TCR beta chain was sequenced in a study of shared clonotypes between healthy human individuals. Study background: Donors, aged 18 to 49, were a couple of women and a few men. Whole-study findings and limits: Several donors shared approximately 5% of their naive CD4 clonotypes.

CD45RA+ naive and CD45RA-negative memory subsets were separated from CD4+ cells. For this clone: Its cognate antigen is unknown.

Germline CDR1 is KGHSH and CDR2 is LQKENI. V dropped 3 bases and J dropped 0 bases, with 15 bases sitting between them. The CDR3 is 17 residues long. Deep level was the assay's run setting. TCRdb keeps only in-frame clones here, not all; method: immunoSEQ multiplex PCR. The sample lists roughly 1,500,000 clones; 98% to 99% were seen once. Sequences were obtained from naive CD4+ T cells sorted from blood. Subset given: CD45RA+ positively selected. The chain employs TRBV18 and TRBJ1-3; the D gene is possibly TRBD1 (5 bases). This TCR derives from a man aged 25-45 years in good health. CDR3 sequence (DNA): TGTGCCAGCTCACCGATGGCAGGGACTTTCTCTGGAAACACCATATATTTT. This gives the protein CASSPMAGTFSGNTIYF.